This T cell receptor (beta chain) originates from a study of cytomegalovirus exposure and HLA in healthy donors. Study-wide results and limits: Generally TCR sequences proved uncommon, though certain public TCRs appeared in numerous donors. A few chains linked to CMV were shown in vitro to be specific for CMV antigens.

The table came from immunoSEQ multiplex PCR; TCRdb's copy has only in-frame clones and leaves some out. Among about 240,000 clones listed, 85% to 90% were seen once. On this clone itself: Its antigen is currently unknown.

CDR3 size: 14 residues. V lost 5 bases and J lost 1; bases outside the gene matches: 5. Germline CDR1 reads SGHDT; CDR2 reads YYEEEE. This TCR was recovered from a young man in good health and CMV-seronegative. The sequenced sample consisted of PBMCs. This rearrangement joins TRBV5-6 to TRBJ2-5; 7 bases match TRBD1. CDR3 in amino acids: CASSFGQVQETQYF. The CDR3 DNA reads TGTGCCAGCAGTTTCGGACAGGTCCAAGAGACCCAGTACTTC.